The T cell receptor (beta chain) under discussion was sequenced for a study of cytotoxic CD8 clonotypes in ibrutinib-treated CLL. The protocol was immunoSEQ multiplex PCR, while the TCRdb copy is restricted to in-frame clones and leaves out a portion. The table includes about 11,000 clones, around 80% detected once. Germline V gene lookup returns CDR1 MGHRA and CDR2 YSYEKL. The CDR3 loop spans 16 amino acids. V was pared by 0 bases and J by 2 bases, with 11 bases between. By sample fraction, this clone is medium-sized (0.01 to 0.1%). Sequences were derived from PBMCs, sampled at disease progression, from a patient treated with ibrutinib. The genes are TRBV4-1 and TRBJ1-5; maybe TRBD1 (6 bases). The clonotype comes from a human donor with chronic lymphocytic leukemia. DNA for the CDR3: TGCGCCAGCAGCCAAGAATGGGGGGCGGGCAATCAGCCCCAGCATTTT. Its translation: CASSQEWGAGNQPQHF.